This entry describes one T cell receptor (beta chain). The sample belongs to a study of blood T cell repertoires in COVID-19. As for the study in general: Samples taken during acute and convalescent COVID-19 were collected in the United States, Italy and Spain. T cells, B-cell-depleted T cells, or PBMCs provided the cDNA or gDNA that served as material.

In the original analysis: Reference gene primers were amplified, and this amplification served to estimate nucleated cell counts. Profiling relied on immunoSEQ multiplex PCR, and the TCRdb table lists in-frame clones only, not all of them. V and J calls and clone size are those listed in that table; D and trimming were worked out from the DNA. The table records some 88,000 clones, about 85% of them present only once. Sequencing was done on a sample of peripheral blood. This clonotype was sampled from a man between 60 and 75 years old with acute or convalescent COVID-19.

CDR3 amino acids: CASSIPGGAYNEQFF. The CDR3 DNA is TGTGCCAGCAGCATCCCGGGAGGGGCCTACAATGAGCAGTTCTTC. The J gene is TRBJ2-1, the V gene TRBV13, with 8 bases identical to TRBD2. The CDR3 is made up of 15 amino acids. V was clipped by 5 bases and J by 2 bases; unmatched bases: 5. Germline V gives CDR1 PRHDT, CDR2 FYEKMQ (reference sequence).